The 31 T cell receptor beta chains below come from one sample, sequenced in a study of blood T cell repertoires in COVID-19. Measured with immunoSEQ multiplex PCR; TCRdb has only the in-frame clones, and not every one. The table has approximately 210,000 clones, approximately 90% seen once; the top ten hold about 4.2%. The sequenced sample was peripheral blood. The receptors originated from a human donor in a cohort sampled during active COVID-19.

This clone was found once. The J gene is TRBJ2-1, the V gene TRBV4-3; 7 bases fit TRBD1. CDR1 is LGHNA and CDR2 is YSLEER in the germline V gene. This CDR3 is 16 amino acids long. After removal of 3 bases from V and 9 bases from J, the junction contained 14 bases not matched to a gene. CDR3 DNA: TGCGCCAGCAGCCAGGGTCGCAGGGGGATACAAGGTGAGCAGTTCTTC. Protein product: CASSQGRRGIQGEQFF.

The chain has TRBV19 and TRBJ1-4, with D maybe TRBD1 (5 bases). Trimming took off 5 bases at V and 9 bases at J, with 19 bases between the two ends. This CDR3 contains 15 residues. CDR1 is LNHDA and CDR2 is SQIVND in the germline V gene (reference sequence). CDR3 sequence: CASSQRQGREKKLFF. The CDR3 DNA is TGTGCCAGTAGTCAACGTCAGGGACGGGAGAAAAAACTGTTTTTT.

This clone was detected only a few times. The V and J genes are TRBV7-9 and TRBJ2-5, with D possibly being TRBD1 (6 bases). Germline V gene lookup returns CDR1 SEHNR and CDR2 FQNEAQ (reference sequence). The CDR3 totals 17 residues. V was trimmed by 5 bases and J by 0 bases, leaving 19 bases between them. CDR3 residues: CASSRKQIGQHQETQYF. CDR3 nucleotides: TGTGCCAGCAGCCGCAAGCAAATTGGACAGCACCAAGAGACCCAGTACTTC.

V is TRBV6-1 and J is TRBJ1-1; D gene unclear. From germline, CDR1 is MNHNS and CDR2 SASEGT. This CDR3 spans 14 amino acids. Trimming removed 2 bases from V and 0 bases from J, with 7 bases in between. The CDR3 DNA reads as TGTGCCAGCAGTGAATACGGGATGAACACTGAAGCTTTCTTT. Its protein product is CASSEYGMNTEAFF.

The rearrangement uses TRBV14 and TRBJ1-4, with 9 bases lining up with TRBD1. The CDR3 has 16 amino acids. Losses at the gene ends were 1 base for V and 6 bases for J; bases not matched to a gene: 6. CDR1 and CDR2 from the germline V gene are SGHDN and FVKESK. The CDR3 here is CASSQGGTGGYEKLFF. CDR3 sequence (DNA): TGTGCCAGCAGCCAAGGTGGCACAGGGGGCTATGAAAAACTGTTTTTT.

The rearrangement joins TRBV28 to TRBJ1-4; no firm D call. Deletions cut 5 bases from V and 5 bases from J, with 15 bases between. Germline V lookup: CDR1 MDHEN, CDR2 SYDVKM. The CDR3 is made up of 15 amino acids. The CDR3: CASSIPSTPNEKLFF. Here the CDR3 DNA reads TGTGCCAGCAGTATTCCCTCCACACCAAATGAAAAACTGTTTTTT.

The chain links TRBV6-2 or TRBV6-3 to TRBJ1-2, with unresolved D. V lost 5 bases and J 0 bases, leaving 19 bases between the germline ends. The germline V gene encodes CDR1 MNHEY and CDR2 SVGEGT. There are 17 residues in the CDR3. The DNA for the CDR3 is TGTGCCAGCAGTCCGCCCCCTACTCATATCCCTAACTATGGCTACACCTTC. Its translation: CASSPPPTHIPNYGYTF.

This chain links TRBV5-1 with TRBJ2-7; D possibly corresponds to TRBD1 (5 bases). Trimming pared 0 bases from V and 1 base from J, leaving 5 bases between. CDR3 length: 13 amino acids. Germline V gene sequence: CDR1 SGHRS, CDR2 YFSETQ. CDR3 in DNA: TGCGCCAGCAGCTTGGGACAGTCCTACGAGCAGTACTTC. Encoded protein: CASSLGQSYEQYF.

The chain combines TRBV3-1 (or the pseudogene TRBV3-2) with TRBJ2-2, with TRBD1 identical over 7 bases. Germline V gene sequence: CDR1 LGHDT, CDR2 YNNKEL (reference sequence). J was trimmed by 0 bases and V by 6 bases; bases with no gene match: 4. This CDR3 is built from 15 residues. CDR3 sequence (DNA): TGTGCCAGCAGTTTCGGGACAGCGAACACCGGGGAGCTGTTTTTT. It yields the protein CASSFGTANTGELFF.

DNA of the CDR3: TGCGCCAGCAGCTGGGGACAGCAGAAAAACATTCAGTACTTC. Translating it yields CASSWGQQKNIQYF. This chain connects TRBV5-1 to TRBJ2-4, with TRBD1 identical over 7 bases. The V and J ends lost 3 bases and 4 bases, in that order; junction bases with no gene match: 4. The CDR3 has 14 amino acids. From germline, CDR1 is SGHRS and CDR2 YFSETQ.

This clone was picked up a small number of times. V and J are TRBV27 and TRBJ2-7; no clear D. Germline V CDR1 and CDR2: MNHEY, SMNVEV (reference sequence). Trimming cost V 5 bases and J 1 base, with 9 bases left between them. The CDR3 covers 13 residues. CDR3 nucleotides: TGTGCCAGCAGTGTAGCTGATTCCTACGAGCAGTACTTC. Translated, it gives CASSVADSYEQYF.

The rearrangement uses TRBV6-5 and TRBJ1-2, with TRBD1 identical over 11 bases. This CDR3 has 14 residues. CDR1 is MNHEY and CDR2 is SVGAGI in the germline V gene. V shed 6 bases and J 10 bases; nucleotides not matched to a gene: 10. The CDR3 coding sequence is TGTGCCAGCAGGACCGGGGGACAGGGGGAAACCTACACCTTC. It translates to CASRTGGQGETYTF.

This chain connects TRBV25-1 to TRBJ2-7, with D uncertain. Germline V gene data show CDR1 as MGHDK and CDR2 as SYGVNS. The CDR3 is 13 amino acids. The V gene lost 1 base and the J gene lost 4 bases, with 8 bases spanning the gap. CDR3 sequence reads: CASSESYGYEQYF. The CDR3 nucleotides are TGTGCCAGCAGTGAATCGTACGGGTACGAGCAGTACTTC.

The chain recombines TRBV30 with TRBJ2-7; the match to TRBD1 covers 8 bases. CDR1 is GTSNPN, CDR2 SVGIG, per germline (reference sequence). V shed 3 bases, J shed 2 bases, and the junction held 6 bases outside the gene matches. CDR3 length: 14 amino acids. CDR3 nucleotide sequence: TGTGCCTGGAGCGGAGCGGACAGGGCCTACGAGCAGTACTTC. Amino acid sequence: CAWSGADRAYEQYF.

V gene TRBV4-1 combines with J gene TRBJ1-2, with 9 bases aligning to TRBD1. V dropped 0 bases and J dropped 8; count of bases not matched to a gene: 10. The CDR3 totals 16 residues. The germline CDR1 and CDR2 sequences are MGHRA and YSYEKL. CDR3 in amino acids: CASSQDRSQGAGGYTF. The CDR3 nucleotides are TGCGCCAGCAGCCAAGATAGGTCACAGGGGGCAGGAGGCTACACCTTC.

The V call is TRBV28, the J call TRBJ1-3; no firm D call. Trimming stripped 4 bases from V and 0 bases from J, with 7 bases between. The CDR3 contains 14 residues. Germline V gene data show CDR1 as MDHEN and CDR2 as SYDVKM. This CDR3 is CASSSHRSGNTIYF. The CDR3 DNA is TGTGCCAGCAGTTCACACCGCTCTGGAAACACCATATATTTT.

This chain joins TRBV12-5 and TRBJ1-1; no firm D call. The CDR3 loop spans 13 amino acids. Trimming stripped 1 base from V and 5 bases from J, with 8 bases between. Germline CDR1 is LGHNT and CDR2 is FRNRAP. CDR3 sequence: CASGLGVETEAFF. In DNA, the CDR3 is TGTGCTAGTGGTTTGGGTGTAGAGACTGAAGCTTTCTTT.

Here the CDR3 DNA reads TGTGCCAGCAGCCGCCAACTTAGCGGGAGAGACTCCTACAATGAGCAGTTCTTC. Translation gives CASSRQLSGRDSYNEQFF. V is TRBV4-2 and J is TRBJ2-1; 9 bases map to TRBD2. CDR3 length: 18 residues. V shed 4 bases, J shed 0 bases, and the junction held 10 bases outside the gene matches. Germline-derived CDR1 and CDR2 are LGHNA and YNFKEQ.

This clone was observed once. CDR3 amino acids: CASSSTHPAREVHSYGYTF. CDR3 bases: TGTGCCAGCAGCTCCACCCACCCAGCCAGGGAGGTTCACAGCTATGGCTACACCTTC. The chain couples TRBV28 to TRBJ1-2; a possible D gene is TRBD1 (5 bases). The CDR3 covers 19 residues. Germline V gene sequence: CDR1 MDHEN, CDR2 SYDVKM. Trimming removed 6 bases from V and 4 bases from J, with 30 bases in between.

This clone came up a few times. The chain combines TRBV6-5 with TRBJ2-7; possible D gene TRBD1, 5 bases. Between the trimmed V and J ends, which lost 2 bases and 2 bases, there was a span of 10 bases. This CDR3 is built from 14 residues. The V gene's germline CDR1 is MNHEY and CDR2 SVGAGI. Here the CDR3 DNA reads TGTGCCAGCAGTTACGACCCAGGGCCCTACGAGCAGTACTTC. Translation: CASSYDPGPYEQYF.

The chain links TRBV5-6 to TRBJ2-1, with a possible D match to TRBD1 (6 bases). V lost 0 bases and J lost 6, with 16 bases in between. The CDR3 spans 16 residues. Germline assignment: CDR1 SGHDT and CDR2 YYEEEE. CDR3 sequence: CASSLAFGAGANEQFF. For the CDR3, the DNA is TGTGCCAGCAGCTTGGCCTTCGGGGCAGGGGCCAATGAGCAGTTCTTC.

V is TRBV12-3 or TRBV12-4 and J is TRBJ2-3; D uncertain. There are 13 residues in the CDR3. Trimming took 3 bases from V and 1 from J, leaving 5 bases between them. CDR3 coding DNA: TGTGCCAGCAGTTTTAGAGGCACAGATACGCAGTATTTT. As protein: CASSFRGTDTQYF.

The CDR3 DNA reads TGTGCCGGACAGGGACAGGGCTTAAATCAGCCCCAGCATTTT. It specifies CAGQGQGLNQPQHF. This sequence joins TRBV6-4 and TRBJ1-5, with TRBD1 matching 9 bases. The germline gives CDR1 MRHNA, CDR2 SNTAGT. V lost 11 bases, J lost 4 bases, and 9 bases stayed unmatched. CDR3 length: 14 residues.

CDR3 bases: TGTGCCTGGAGACAGGTCTATGGCTACACCTTC. Its translation: CAWRQVYGYTF. This chain joins TRBV30 and TRBJ1-2; D is possibly TRBD1 (5 bases). Trimming took off 3 bases at V and 4 bases at J, with 6 bases between the two ends. The CDR3 contains 11 residues. Germline lookup yields CDR1 GTSNPN and CDR2 SVGIG (reference sequence).

The rearrangement links TRBV28 to TRBJ2-5, with a weak D call TRBD1 (5 bases). The V end lost 6 bases, the J end lost 5 bases, and 13 bases lay between the germline ends. Germline loops: CDR1 MDHEN, CDR2 SYDVKM. The CDR3 spans 13 residues. The DNA for the CDR3 is TGTGCCAGCAGGGGGCAGGTGAAGGAGACCCAGTACTTC. Translated: CASRGQVKETQYF.

The chain combines TRBV7-9 with TRBJ1-3; weak D call: TRBD1 (5 bases). CDR1 and CDR2 (germline): SEHNR, FQNEAQ (reference sequence). This CDR3 has 16 residues. Trimming took 5 bases from V and 2 from J, leaving 16 bases between them. CDR3 bases: TGTGCCAGCAGCAACCAACAGGCCACCACTGGAAACACCATATATTTT. It is translated as CASSNQQATTGNTIYF.

DNA of the CDR3: TGTGCCAGCAGCACGGGGGACTTCTTTAGCACAGATACGCAGTATTTT. Translated, it gives CASSTGDFFSTDTQYF. This chain joins TRBV11-2 and TRBJ2-3, with a weak D call TRBD2 (6 bases). The ends were cut back, 5 bases at V and 0 bases at J, with 15 bases in the middle. Germline values: CDR1 SGHAT, CDR2 FQNNGV. The CDR3 loop spans 16 amino acids. The whole variable domain, filled in from reference TRBV11-2 and TRBJ2-3, reads EAGVAQSPRYKIIEKRQSVAFWCNPISGHATLYWYQQILGQGPKLLIQFQNNGVVDDSQLPKDRFSAERLKGVDSTLKIQPAKLEDSAVYLCASSTGDFFSTDTQYFGPGTRLTVL.

This chain links TRBV5-1 with TRBJ2-2; D unresolved. The CDR3 length is 15 residues. The germline gives CDR1 SGHRS, CDR2 YFSETQ. V dropped 5 bases and J dropped 2 bases, with 13 bases sitting between them. The CDR3 DNA reads as TGCGCCAGCAGTCTCACGACAATCAACACCGGGGAGCTGTTTTTT. This translates into CASSLTTINTGELFF.

This clone occurred once. J is TRBJ1-6 and V is TRBV4-1; a weak D match, TRBD1 (6 bases). CDR1 is MGHRA and CDR2 is YSYEKL in the germline V gene. The CDR3 is 14 residues long. V was trimmed by 3 bases and J by 9 bases, leaving 12 bases between them. CDR3 in amino acids: CASSQTGGTSPLHF. CDR3 coding DNA: TGCGCCAGCAGCCAGACAGGAGGCACTTCACCCCTCCACTTT.

This chain's CDR3 is CASSSLSSGSSYNEQFF. The DNA for the CDR3 is TGTGCCAGCAGCTCTCTCTCAAGCGGGAGCTCCTACAATGAGCAGTTCTTC. The chain recombines TRBV5-4 with TRBJ2-1, with 8 bases aligning to TRBD2. Germline lookup yields CDR1 SGHNT and CDR2 YYREEE (reference sequence). The J segment lost 0 bases and the V segment lost 3 bases, leaving 8 bases of the junction unmatched. The length of the CDR3 is 17 residues.

This chain uses TRBV5-1 with TRBJ1-1; D gene ambiguous. Deletions cut 4 bases from V and 2 bases from J, with 12 bases between. The CDR3 loop spans 14 amino acids. Germline CDR1 is SGHRS and CDR2 is YFSETQ. The DNA of the CDR3 is TGCGCCAGCAGCCGAACTACACCTAACACTGAAGCTTTCTTT. It codes for CASSRTTPNTEAFF. The complete variable domain, with remaining parts taken from reference TRBV5-1 and TRBJ1-1, reads KAGVTQTPRYLIKTRGQQVTLSCSPISGHRSVSWYQQTPGQGLQFLFEYFSETQRNKGNFPGRFSGRQFSNSRSEMNVSTLELGDSALYLCASSRTTPNTEAFFGQGTRLTVV.